What follows is one T cell receptor beta chain and its context. Combining a sample-barcoded 5' primer with a J-beta primer mix, a second PCR ran for roughly 7 to 11 cycles. In TCRdb, the 5' RACE reads were re-called with MiXCR into one record per CDR3 protein. This sample carries about 970,000 distinct CDR3 sequences, roughly 50% of them seen once, and the ten largest clones take over 20%. The germline V gene encodes CDR1 SQVTM and CDR2 ANQGSEA. Trimming removed 1 base at V and 5 bases at J, with 5 bases between. This CDR3 is built from 12 residues. The data are from a study of blood T cells in healthy people across ages.

This TCR came from a woman aged 55-69 years in good health. Sequenced: blood. J is TRBJ2-2 and V is TRBV29-1; D gene ambiguous. The CDR3 sequence: CSVEADTGELFF. CDR3 in DNA: TGCAGCGTTGAAGCGGATACCGGGGAGCTGTTTTTT.